The clone carrying this T cell receptor (beta chain) was observed a handful of times. Its target is not known. The sample comes from a study of cytomegalovirus exposure and HLA in healthy donors. Healthy bone marrow donors made up the donor group. Findings and limits, study-wide: In a later analysis, TCR beta V- and J-gene trimming was associated with a missense DCLRE1C variant.

The V and J ends lost 6 bases and 0 bases respectively, with 14 bases between them. Germline V gene sequence: CDR1 MNHNY, CDR2 SVGAGI (reference sequence). The CDR3 is 16 amino acids. The PCR employed 60 Vbeta primers together with 13 Jbeta primers. Sequencing used immunoSEQ multiplex PCR; TCRdb keeps in-frame clones, though not all of them. The repertoire has 65,000 to 90,000 clones, roughly 70% of them found once; the top ten carry approximately 13%. This TCR was sampled from a man between 65 and 80 years old in good health and CMV-seronegative. The rearrangement links TRBV6-6 to TRBJ1-4; TRBD1 is a possible D gene (6 bases). Material for sequencing was PBMCs. The CDR3 DNA reads as TGTGCCAGCAGCCATTTACAGGGCACAACTAATGAAAAACTGTTTTTT. This gives the protein CASSHLQGTTNEKLFF.